This TCR beta chain was captured by sequencing in a study of CD8 T cells in ankylosing spondylitis. Study-wide results and limits: In ankylosing spondylitis blood, a motif of seven or eight highly homologous TCR beta variants appeared characteristic. Disease-linked clones were reportedly significantly enriched in matched ankylosing spondylitis synovial fluid. Relatively scarce in peripheral blood, disease-linked clones were CD8+.

This clonotype was detected many times. Its specificity is unknown. CDR1 SGHRS and CDR2 YFSETQ come from the germline V gene. Losses at the gene ends were 0 bases for V and 5 bases for J; bases not matched to a gene: 2. This CDR3 contains 14 residues. The authors made TCR beta libraries by quantitative 5'-RACE with molecular barcodes. A single record per CDR3 protein comes from TCRdb applying MiXCR to the 5' RACE reads. The sample records 250,000 to 400,000 distinct CDR3 sequences, under 14% being singletons. This clonotype was sampled from a female donor with ankylosing spondylitis or in good health (not recorded which). The chain uses TRBV5-1 and TRBJ1-5; TRBD1 matches 7 bases. The specimen was blood, either unsorted or a sorted T cell fraction (not recorded which). CDR3 in DNA: TGCGCCAGCAGCTTGGGGCAGGGGGATCAGCCCCAGCATTTT. Its translation is CASSLGQGDQPQHF.